This T cell receptor (beta chain) was retrieved from a study of blood T cell repertoires in COVID-19. On the study more broadly: From the United States, Italy and Spain came samples of acute and convalescent COVID-19. The cDNA or gDNA used as material had been derived from T cells, B-cell-depleted T cells, or PBMCs.

This table comes from immunoSEQ multiplex PCR, and its TCRdb copy is limited to in-frame clones, with some not included. The table has 250,000 to 300,000 clones, approximately 84% seen once; the top ten hold roughly a sixth. Participant-reported clinical history was the basis for cohort assignment. Recovered participants had two consecutive negative NP/OP PCR tests, healthcare professional clearance, or symptom resolution. The CDR3 is 18 residues long. V lost 1 base and J lost 5; bases outside the gene matches: 14. The germline V gene encodes CDR1 SGHRS and CDR2 YFSETQ. The rearrangement uses TRBV5-1 and TRBJ2-1; 8 bases align to TRBD2. This sequence was found in a man aged 18 to 35 who had recovered from COVID-19. Source material: PBMCs or T cells enriched from blood (not recorded which). The CDR3 loop reads CASSLIPGGPGFDNEQFF. DNA for the CDR3: TGCGCCAGCAGCTTGATCCCGGGAGGGCCTGGTTTTGACAATGAGCAGTTCTTC.